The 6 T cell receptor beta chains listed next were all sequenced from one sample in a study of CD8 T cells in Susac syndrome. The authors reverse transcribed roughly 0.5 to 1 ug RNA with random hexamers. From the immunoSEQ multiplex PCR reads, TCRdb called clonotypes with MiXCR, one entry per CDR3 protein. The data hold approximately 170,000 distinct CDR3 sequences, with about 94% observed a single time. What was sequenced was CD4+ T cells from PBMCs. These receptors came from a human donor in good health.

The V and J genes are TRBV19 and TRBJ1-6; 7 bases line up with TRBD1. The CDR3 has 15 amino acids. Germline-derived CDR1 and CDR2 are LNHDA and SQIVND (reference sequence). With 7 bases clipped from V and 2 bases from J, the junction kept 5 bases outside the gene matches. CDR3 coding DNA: TGTGCCAGTAATACAGGGGACACCTATAATTCACCCCTCCACTTT. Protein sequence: CASNTGDTYNSPLHF.

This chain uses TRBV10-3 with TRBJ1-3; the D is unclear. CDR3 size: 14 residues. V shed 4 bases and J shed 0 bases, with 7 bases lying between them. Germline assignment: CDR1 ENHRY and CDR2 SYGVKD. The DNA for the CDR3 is TGTGCCATCAGTGGGAAGGACTCTGGAAACACCATATATTTT. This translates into CAISGKDSGNTIYF.

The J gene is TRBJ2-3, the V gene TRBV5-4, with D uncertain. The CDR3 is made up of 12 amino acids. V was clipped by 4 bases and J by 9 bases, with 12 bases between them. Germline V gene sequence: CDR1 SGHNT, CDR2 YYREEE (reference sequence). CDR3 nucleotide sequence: TGTGCCAGCAGCCCACCCCTTGGGACGCAGTATTTT. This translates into CASSPPLGTQYF.

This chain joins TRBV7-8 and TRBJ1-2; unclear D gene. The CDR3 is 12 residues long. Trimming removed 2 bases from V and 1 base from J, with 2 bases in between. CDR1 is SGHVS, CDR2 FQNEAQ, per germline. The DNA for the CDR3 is TGTGCCAGCAGCTTATTTAACTATGGCTACACCTTC. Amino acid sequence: CASSLFNYGYTF.

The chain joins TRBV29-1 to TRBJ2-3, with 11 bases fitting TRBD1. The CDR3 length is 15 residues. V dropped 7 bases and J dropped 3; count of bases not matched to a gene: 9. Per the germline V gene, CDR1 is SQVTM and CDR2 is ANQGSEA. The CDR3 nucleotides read TGCAGCGGTATAACCGGGACAGGGGGGACAGATACGCAGTATTTT. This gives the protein CSGITGTGGTDTQYF.

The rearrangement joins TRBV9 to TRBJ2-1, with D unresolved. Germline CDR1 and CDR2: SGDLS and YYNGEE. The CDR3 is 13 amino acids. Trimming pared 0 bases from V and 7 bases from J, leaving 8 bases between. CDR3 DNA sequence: TGTGCCAGCAGCGTAGATAAGTTGAATGAGCAGTTCTTC. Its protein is CASSVDKLNEQFF.